The subject of this entry is one T cell receptor (beta chain). This entry is derived from a study of cytomegalovirus exposure and HLA in healthy donors. CDR1 MGHRA and CDR2 YSYEKL come from the germline V gene. With 1 base removed from V and 5 bases from J, the gap between germline ends came to 15 bases. The length of the CDR3 is 15 residues. In the PCR, 60 Vbeta and 13 Jbeta primers were used. Sequenced by immunoSEQ multiplex PCR; TCRdb stores in-frame clones only, minus some. The sample gives tens of thousands of clones, roughly three quarters of which show up once; 2.7% is in the top ten. The TCR comes from a man aged 25-45 years in good health and CMV-seronegative. The rearrangement links TRBV4-1 to TRBJ2-7; maybe TRBD2 (6 bases). The specimen sequenced was PBMCs. The CDR3 sequence is CASSQGFWRDDEQYF. CDR3 coding DNA: TGCGCCAGCAGCCAAGGTTTCTGGAGGGACGACGAGCAGTACTTC.